This T cell receptor beta chain was recovered during a study of T cell responses to AZD1222 COVID-19 vaccine (dated by TCRdb to 2020 to 2023). Broadly, across the study: TCR sequencing was performed for about 250 trial participants, of whom about 200 were given two doses of AZD1222 and approximately 25 were given two doses of MenACWY control vaccine. Trial participants were enrolled by age into 18-55, 56-69 and 70-plus year subgroups, with approximately 150, 28 and 58 TCR-sequenced participants respectively.

From the germline V gene (reference sequence), CDR1 is LNHDA and CDR2 is SQIVND. At the junction V is shortened by 1 base and J by 7 bases; bases outside the gene matches: 10. Measured from the cysteine to the phenylalanine, the CDR3 is 16 residues long. Only the CDR3 DNA is retained, 48 bases long and in frame from the first base. To note about this clone: Its binding antigen is unknown. No quality values exist for individual bases; no much larger clone is one base distant.

Broader findings and caveats from the paper: Reportedly, close to half of the unique spike-specific TCRs recognized epitopes lying outside the regions that are mutated in the B.1.351 and B.1.1.7 variants. Participants were mostly white British and included more females than males, and it was suggested by the authors that clonal diversity may have been underestimated. The whole spike protein was spanned by vaccine-associated CD4 TCRs, and dominant responses were seen in regions 160-218 and 743-854. Conclusions about previously exposed vaccinees are limited, since just five to seven AZD1222 recipients were seropositive for SARS-CoV-2 at baseline. Because no samples from the day 14 peak response were available, repertoires could be characterized only after the peak T cell response. In the small 56-69-year group, the increase in depth fell short of significance, most likely because of low power. Spike-specific TCR breadth and depth rose significantly after two AZD1222 doses compared with day 0 and with MenACWY recipients.

The CDR3 regions of human TCRbeta chains were analyzed by immunosequencing. The paper's data handling went like this. TCRs in the repertoires were matched against a reference library of SARS-CoV-2-specific TCRs that had been generated with the MIRA antigen-specificity platform. Breadth was defined as the fraction of unique TCRs that were SARS-CoV-2-associated, and depth was defined as the fraction of total T cells that were SARS-CoV-2-associated. Using the MIRA data, every spike-specific TCR was mapped to the spike region that the TCR reacted to and assigned to either a CD4 or a CD8 class. Log10-transformed breadth and depth values were compared by one-way ANOVA with Sidak's multiple comparisons tests. This is the immuneACCESS table as TCRdb keeps it, with only in-frame sequences that have V and J called. A part of the clones is gone; compared with another copy, unresolved V genes explain less than half, and the rest is unexplained. V, J and clone size are taken as reported in that table, and D and trimming were inferred from the DNA itself. Within this sample are about 110,000 clones, with 70% to 90% of them counted one time only. The top ten clones comprise roughly 13% of the sample.

The time point tag for this specimen amounts to: baseline before first vaccination. Sample treatment or condition, as interpreted from the label and publication: meningococcal conjugate vaccine given as trial control. Vaccinee samples came from UK trials COV001 and COV002, including a single-blind randomized controlled phase 2/3 trial of AZD1222 (ChAdOx1 nCoV-19) in healthy adults. For TCRbeta chain sequencing, PBMC samples were collected from trial participants at day 0 and at day 28 after the second dose. The receptor comes from an adult in good health. The chain links TRBV19 with TRBJ1-2, and TRBD1 matches 9 of the central bases. The sample was peripheral blood, taken on day 0 of MenACWY control vaccination. CDR3 loop: CASSIGEGQGHAGYTF. In nucleotides, the sequence is TGTGCCAGTAGTATAGGGGAGGGACAGGGACATGCTGGCTACACCTTC.